This T cell receptor (beta chain) was sequenced for a study of T-cell memory formation after mild COVID-19. The overall study: Clusters were largely donor specific. Overall study results and limits: Later expanders leaned CD4+, whereas day 15 to 85 contracting clones were balanced CD4/CD8.

5'RACE primed from the constant segment yielded TCR alpha and TCR beta cDNA libraries bearing sample barcodes and UMIs. MiXCR, run by TCRdb on the 5' RACE reads, gives a single entry per CDR3 protein. The sample shows roughly 450,000 distinct CDR3 sequences, about a sixth of them seen only once. A note on this clonotype: Its specificity is unknown.

The receptor's source is a man aged 18-30 years who had mild COVID-19 (a few samples of this study predate the infection). Cell type and time point are not known. The sample was PBMCs or a T cell subset sorted from them (not recorded which).

The CDR3 region has the DNA TGTGCCACCAGTGAAGGGCAGGGCACAGATACGCAGTATTTT. It codes for CATSEGQGTDTQYF. The V and J genes are TRBV24-1 and TRBJ2-3; no definite D call. The length of the CDR3 is 14 residues. Germline V gene lookup returns CDR1 KGHDR and CDR2 SFDVKD. Trimming took 4 bases from V and 1 from J, leaving 8 bases between them.